Below, 6 T cell receptor beta chains from the same sample are listed, as sequenced in a study of blood T cells in healthy people across ages. Through a sample-barcoded 5' primer and a J-beta primer mix, a second PCR was run for roughly 7 to 12 cycles. Via MiXCR, TCRdb re-called the 5' RACE reads, giving one row per CDR3 protein. The sample lists about 1.5 million distinct CDR3 sequences, roughly 40% occurring once. The sequenced sample consisted of blood. These receptors were collected from a woman between 18 and 29 years old in good health.

The rearrangement uses TRBV12-3 or TRBV12-4 and TRBJ2-1; D ambiguous. Trimming cost V 7 bases and J 9 bases, with 13 bases left between them. The CDR3 has 12 residues. The CDR3 region is CASTFADGEQFF. The DNA of the CDR3 is TGTGCCAGCACCTTCGCGGACGGTGAGCAGTTCTTC.

This clonotype came up a few times. J is TRBJ2-7 and V is TRBV20-1; D ambiguous. Trimming removed 3 bases from V and 1 base from J, with 13 bases in between. This CDR3 spans 14 amino acids. Germline CDR1 is DFQATT and CDR2 is SNEGSKA (reference sequence). CDR3 sequence reads: CSARDPRLSYEQYF. CDR3 coding DNA: TGCAGTGCTAGGGATCCCAGGCTTTCCTACGAGCAGTACTTC.

This sequence joins TRBV12-3 or TRBV12-4 and TRBJ1-3, with D uncertain. The V end was cut by 7 bases, the J end by 0 bases, with 16 bases between. This CDR3 contains 16 residues. The CDR3 DNA reads as TGTGCCAGCACCCCCTTTGGGGAACTCTCTGGAAACACCATATATTTT. As protein: CASTPFGELSGNTIYF.

This chain uses TRBV7-2 with TRBJ2-4; D remains unclear. This CDR3 has 18 amino acids. Deletions cut 2 bases from V and 4 bases from J, with 21 bases between. Germline V gene sequence: CDR1 SGHTA, CDR2 FQGNSA. The CDR3 nucleotides are TGTGCCAGCAGCTTATTCTCGTCAAGCCGAGTTGAGAAAAACATTCAGTACTTC. Translation: CASSLFSSSRVEKNIQYF.

The chain combines TRBV29-1 with TRBJ1-5, with D uncertain. CDR3 size: 16 residues. Germline CDR1 SQVTM, CDR2 ANQGSEA. V was shortened by 4 bases and J by 2 bases, with 18 bases between the two germline ends. The CDR3 sequence: CSVVLGYAGGNQPQHF. The CDR3 bases are TGCAGCGTTGTCTTGGGATACGCGGGAGGCAATCAGCCCCAGCATTTT.

In this sample, this clonotype turned up a few times. This chain joins TRBV4-1 and TRBJ1-4; 7 bases align to TRBD1. Looked up from germline, CDR1 is MGHRA and CDR2 is YSYEKL. J was trimmed by 0 bases and V by 2 bases; bases with no gene match: 9. The CDR3 covers 18 residues. In DNA, the CDR3 is TGCGCCAGCAGCCAATCGACGGGACAGCCATCAACTAATGAAAAACTGTTTTTT. Protein: CASSQSTGQPSTNEKLFF.